Listed below are T cell receptor beta chains from one sample, sequenced in a study of T cells in Graves' hyperthyroidism and ophthalmopathy. TCRdb re-called the multiplex PCR reads with MiXCR, one entry per CDR3 protein. The table has 500,000 to 600,000 distinct CDR3 sequences, approximately 15% seen once. The sample was blood. The receptor set was obtained from a woman aged 18 to 35 with Graves' hyperthyroidism. Both conserved end residues are part of each CDR3. Each record gives: V gene, J gene, clone size, D gene, CDR3 protein, CDR3 DNA. A D gene is named only where the DNA matches it firmly. A row's size may be missing; if present it is once, few, many or a size class.

>TRBV13|TRBJ1-4|-|-
CASSLVTGRLDEKLFF
TGTGCCAGCAGCTTAGTCACGGGGCGGTTGGATGAAAAACTGTTTTTT
>TRBV2|TRBJ1-2|few|-
CASSEDQGGYGYTF
TGTGCCAGCAGTGAAGACCAGGGCGGGTATGGCTACACCTTC
>TRBV12-3/TRBV12-4|TRBJ2-7|-|TRBD2
CASSPGPGGRLSYEQYF
TGTGCCAGCAGCCCCGGACCGGGGGGTCGTCTGTCCTACGAGCAGTACTTC
>TRBV2|TRBJ2-2|-|TRBD2
CASRGEGRAGVTGELFF
TGTGCCAGCAGGGGGGAGGGGCGGGCCGGGGTCACCGGGGAGCTGTTTTTT
>TRBV24-1|TRBJ2-6|-|-
CATSESRGGGANVLTF
TGTGCCACCAGTGAGTCCAGGGGCGGAGGGGCCAACGTCCTGACTTTC
>TRBV9|TRBJ2-7|-|TRBD1
CASSVGGTGGLEQYF
TGTGCCAGCAGCGTAGGAGGGACAGGGGGCTTGGAGCAGTACTTC
>TRBV24-1|TRBJ2-3|many|-
CATSPHRADTQYF
TGTGCCACCAGTCCCCACAGGGCAGATACGCAGTATTTT
>TRBV2|TRBJ1-2|few|TRBD1
CANPRTGGDSYTF
TGTGCCAACCCGCGGACAGGGGGTGATAGCTACACCTTC
>TRBV7-2|TRBJ2-2|few|TRBD2
CASSLDPGLASGELFF
TGTGCCAGCAGCTTAGACCCGGGACTAGCGAGCGGGGAGCTGTTTTTT
>TRBV7-9|TRBJ2-2|many|TRBD2
CASSLALAGSNTGELFF
TGTGCCAGCAGCTTGGCCCTAGCGGGATCGAACACCGGGGAGCTGTTTTTT
>TRBV3-1|TRBJ2-3|many|TRBD2
CASSQGLAGIQDTQYF
TGTGCCAGCAGCCAAGGTTTAGCGGGAATTCAAGATACGCAGTATTTT
>TRBV20-1|TRBJ2-7|many|TRBD2
CSAREAGGSYYEQYF
TGCAGTGCTAGAGAGGCGGGAGGGAGTTACTACGAGCAGTACTTC
>TRBV20-1|TRBJ2-2|few|-
CSARARGQRITGELFF
TGCAGTGCTAGAGCGCGGGGGCAACGAATCACCGGGGAGCTGTTTTTT
>TRBV20-1|TRBJ2-3|many|-
CSARPRAQGDTQYF
TGCAGTGCTAGGCCCAGGGCCCAGGGCGATACGCAGTATTTT
>TRBV20-1|TRBJ1-1|-|-
CSARGTASTEAFF
TGCAGTGCTAGAGGGACAGCTAGCACTGAAGCTTTCTTT
>TRBV12-3/TRBV12-4|TRBJ2-7|many|-
CASSLGSAEQYF
TGTGCCAGCAGTTTGGGGAGCGCCGAGCAGTACTTC
>TRBV7-9|TRBJ1-4|-|TRBD1
CASSSLMTGSEKLFF
TGTGCCAGCAGTTCACTAATGACAGGGAGTGAAAAACTGTTTTTT
>TRBV12-3/TRBV12-4|TRBJ2-2|-|TRBD2
CASSSPRESTGELFF
TGTGCCAGCAGTTCCCCGCGGGAGTCCACCGGGGAGCTGTTTTTT
>TRBV27|TRBJ2-7|few|-
CASSSSGTISYEQYF
TGTGCCAGCAGTTCTTCCGGGACCATCTCCTACGAGCAGTACTTC
>TRBV18|TRBJ1-1|many|-
CASSPQTNTEAFF
TGTGCCAGCTCACCACAAACGAACACTGAAGCTTTCTTT
>TRBV5-8|TRBJ1-6|-|TRBD1
CASSSRQGGNSPLHF
TGTGCCAGCAGCTCTAGACAGGGAGGAAATTCACCCCTCCACTTT
>TRBV2|TRBJ1-2|many|-
CASSGTGSANYGYTF
TGTGCCAGCAGTGGAACCGGGTCTGCTAACTATGGCTACACCTTC
>TRBV11-1|TRBJ1-6|-|TRBD1
CASSPGDRGLHSPLHF
TGTGCCAGCAGCCCCGGGGACAGGGGTTTGCATTCACCCCTCCACTTT
>TRBV12-3/TRBV12-4|TRBJ1-1|many|TRBD1
CASIPGRGRLRYPEAFF
TGTGCCAGCATTCCAGGCAGGGGGCGACTTCGGTACCCTGAAGCTTTCTTT
>TRBV3-1|TRBJ1-1|-|TRBD1
CASSPQGRGTEAFF
TGTGCCAGCAGTCCACAGGGGAGAGGCACTGAAGCTTTCTTT
>TRBV4-1|TRBJ2-2|few|-
CASSQEAGPGELFF
TGCGCCAGCAGCCAAGAGGCTGGTCCCGGGGAGCTGTTTTTT
>TRBV28|TRBJ2-3|many|TRBD2
CASSASTSGGVTDTQYF
TGTGCCAGCAGTGCTTCGACTAGCGGGGGAGTCACAGATACGCAGTATTTT
>TRBV30|TRBJ1-5|many|-
CAWSRRGDFSNQPQHF
TGTGCCTGGAGTCGCCGTGGGGACTTTAGCAATCAGCCCCAGCATTTT
>TRBV6-5|TRBJ2-5|many|TRBD2
CASSYRGRRGETQYF
TGTGCCAGCAGTTACCGGGGGAGGCGGGGGGAGACCCAGTACTTC
>TRBV6-1|TRBJ1-5|-|-
CASTPRGGAGIGNQPQHF
TGTGCCAGCACCCCGAGGGGGGGCGCGGGGATTGGCAATCAGCCCCAGCATTTT
>TRBV7-6|TRBJ2-5|few|TRBD1
CASSQRQGLVKETQYF
TGTGCCAGCAGCCAAAGACAGGGGTTGGTGAAAGAGACCCAGTACTTC
>TRBV6-1|TRBJ2-5|few|-
CASSVFRAAETQYF
TGTGCCAGCAGTGTATTCCGGGCGGCAGAGACCCAGTACTTC
>TRBV10-3|TRBJ1-1|-|TRBD1
CAISAGGQGVGTEAFF
TGTGCCATCAGTGCCGGGGGACAGGGGGTTGGCACTGAAGCTTTCTTT
>TRBV3-1|TRBJ2-3|few|TRBD2
CASSQDLGTSGFTDTQYF
TGTGCCAGCAGCCAAGATCTTGGGACTAGCGGCTTCACAGATACGCAGTATTTT
>TRBV10-3|TRBJ1-2|few|-
CAISGISGDGGYTF
TGTGCCATCAGTGGGATTTCAGGGGATGGTGGCTACACCTTC
>TRBV5-1|TRBJ2-7|few|-
CASSGGLEPTYEQYF
TGCGCCAGCAGCGGGGGACTGGAACCTACCTACGAGCAGTACTTC
>TRBV7-9|TRBJ2-1|many|TRBD2
CASIPRGGRYNEQFF
TGTGCCAGCATCCCCCGGGGGGGCCGCTACAATGAGCAGTTCTTC
>TRBV10-1|TRBJ2-7|many|-
CASSLTGRAHEQYF
TGCGCCAGCAGTCTAACCGGCAGGGCCCACGAGCAGTACTTC
>TRBV11-2|TRBJ1-4|many|-
CASREYGATNEKLFF
TGTGCCAGCAGAGAGTACGGAGCAACTAATGAAAAACTGTTTTTT
>TRBV28|TRBJ1-2|once|-
CASFPGPRSWGYTF
TGTGCCAGCTTTCCCGGCCCGCGGTCTTGGGGCTACACCTTC
>TRBV5-1|TRBJ2-5|once|TRBD1
CASSLVQGALETQYF
TGCGCCAGCAGCTTGGTGCAGGGGGCTTTAGAGACCCAGTACTTC
>TRBV28|TRBJ1-6|-|-
CASSETRNSPLHF
TGTGCCAGCAGCGAAACTAGGAATTCACCCCTCCACTTT